These T cell receptor beta chains were read from a single sample in a study of shared clonotypes between healthy human individuals. Here immunoSEQ multiplex PCR was the method, and the copy in TCRdb shows in-frame clones only, minus some. The sample includes about 2 million clones, around 95% of them seen just once. Sequencing input: naive CD4+ T cells sorted from blood. The receptors were sampled from a man aged 18-30 years in good health. Both conserved end residues are part of each CDR3. A D gene is named only where the DNA matches it firmly. Only part of the rows carry a size: once, few, many, or a class if the clone is expanded.

>NA|TRBJ1-6|NA|TRBV15
CATSRGLVGGPLHF
TGTGCCACCAGCAGGGGGCTTGTGGGAGGACCCCTCCACTTT
>NA|TRBJ2-1|TRBD2|TRBV12-5
CASGNRLAGAYNEQFF
TGTGCTAGTGGCAACCGTTTAGCGGGAGCCTACAATGAGCAGTTCTTC
>NA|TRBJ2-4|TRBD1|TRBV11-2
CASSFGGQGTIQYF
TGTGCCAGCAGCTTTGGGGGACAGGGTACCATTCAGTACTTC
>NA|TRBJ1-2|NA|TRBV7-9
CASSLGTFYGYTF
TGTGCCAGCAGCTTAGGGACATTCTATGGCTACACCTTC
>NA|TRBJ1-5|TRBD1|TRBV4-3
CASSQDGGQGYQPQHF
TGCGCCAGCAGCCAAGACGGAGGACAGGGATACCAGCCCCAGCATTTT
>NA|TRBJ2-1|NA|TRBV6-1
CASSDGGSYNEQFF
TGTGCCAGCAGTGATGGGGGGTCCTACAATGAGCAGTTCTTC
>NA|TRBJ1-5|NA|TRBV6-5
CASSYDTRQPQHF
TGTGCCAGCAGTTACGACACGCGACAGCCCCAGCATTTT
>NA|TRBJ2-3|TRBD2|TRBV5-4
CASSPGLATDTQYF
TGTGCCAGCAGCCCGGGACTAGCGACAGATACGCAGTATTTT
>NA|TRBJ2-5|TRBD2|TRBV19
CASSVTSGRRETQYF
TGTGCCAGTAGTGTGACTAGCGGGAGAAGGGAGACCCAGTACTTC
>NA|TRBJ2-1|TRBD1|TRBV29-1
CSVEVTGVTGAYNEQFF
TGCAGCGTTGAGGTGACAGGGGTAACAGGGGCCTACAATGAGCAGTTCTTC
>NA|TRBJ2-7|NA|TRBV6-5
CASSPYMGVSYEQYF
TGTGCCAGCAGCCCTTACATGGGTGTATCCTACGAGCAGTACTTC
>NA|TRBJ2-3|NA|TRBV20-1
CSGSSDTQYF
TGCAGTGGTAGCTCAGATACGCAGTATTTT
>NA|TRBJ1-2|NA|TRBV7-9
CALSRGAERGYTF
TGTGCTCTATCCCGGGGGGCAGAAAGGGGCTACACCTTC
>NA|TRBJ2-7|TRBD2|TRBV5-1
CASSLAGSYEQYF
TGCGCCAGCAGTTTAGCGGGTTCCTACGAGCAGTACTTC
>NA|TRBJ1-2|NA|TRBV30
CAWGRGFTNYGYTF
TGTGCCTGGGGTCGTGGGTTTACTAACTATGGCTACACCTTC
>NA|TRBJ1-5|NA|TRBV10-3
CAISDRGLNQPQHF
TGTGCCATCAGTGACAGGGGCCTTAATCAGCCCCAGCATTTT
>NA|TRBJ2-7|TRBD2|TRBV4-1
CASSQPSGGSYEQYF
TGCGCCAGCAGCCAGCCTAGCGGTGGGTCCTACGAGCAGTACTTC
>NA|TRBJ1-5|NA|TRBV2
CASRFTGSNQPQHF
TGTGCCAGCAGATTTACAGGGTCCAATCAGCCCCAGCATTTT
>NA|TRBJ1-1|NA|TRBV6-1
CASSSLRVNTEAFF
TGTGCCAGCAGTTCTTTACGGGTGAACACTGAAGCTTTCTTT
>NA|TRBJ2-3|TRBD2|TRBV6-5
CASSYVAGGGTDTQYF
TGTGCCAGCAGTTACGTTGCGGGAGGAGGGACAGATACGCAGTATTTT
>NA|TRBJ1-2|NA|TRBV5-1
CASSFGQSLSYTF
TGCGCCAGCAGCTTCGGACAGAGCCTCAGCTACACCTTC
>NA|TRBJ2-1|NA|TRBV4-1
CASSQDPTYNEQFF
TGCGCCAGCAGCCAAGACCCCACATACAATGAGCAGTTCTTC
>once|TRBJ1-2|NA|TRBV6-1
CASSELAARGHYTF
TGTGCCAGCAGTGAACTGGCGGCGAGAGGGCACTACACCTTC
>NA|TRBJ1-4|NA|TRBV28
CASSSGNNEKLFF
TGTGCCAGCAGTTCGGGAAATAATGAAAAACTGTTTTTT
>once|TRBJ2-1|NA|TRBV30
CAWLDFTETYNEQFF
TGTGCCTGGCTCGACTTTACTGAGACCTACAATGAGCAGTTCTTC
>NA|TRBJ1-6|NA|TRBV7-2
CASSLAAAHNSPLHF
TGTGCCAGCAGCTTAGCGGCCGCCCATAATTCACCCCTCCACTTT
>NA|TRBJ1-4|TRBD1|TRBV6-4
CASSGPGQSRSTNEKLFF
TGTGCCAGCAGCGGTCCGGGACAGAGTAGATCAACTAATGAAAAACTGTTTTTT
>NA|TRBJ2-5|NA|TRBV29-1
CSVEGGTQYF
TGCAGCGTTGAAGGAGGGACCCAGTACTTC
>NA|TRBJ2-7|NA|TRBV28
CASSLTGSYEQYF
TGTGCCAGCAGTTTAACAGGCTCCTACGAGCAGTACTTC
>NA|TRBJ2-3|TRBD2|TRBV11-2
CASSARLAGNTDTQYF
TGTGCCAGCAGCGCCCGACTAGCGGGAAACACAGATACGCAGTATTTT
>NA|TRBJ2-5|NA|TRBV11-2
CASSNGPLGETQYF
TGTGCCAGCAGCAATGGTCCCCTGGGCGAGACCCAGTACTTC
>NA|TRBJ2-5|NA|TRBV30
CAWTPYGGETQYF
TGTGCCTGGACTCCCTACGGTGGGGAGACCCAGTACTTC
>NA|TRBJ1-5|NA|TRBV28
CASIVADSNQPQHF
TGTGCCAGCATTGTGGCAGATAGCAATCAGCCCCAGCATTTT